The 18 T cell receptor beta chains below all came from one sample that was sequenced in a study of cytomegalovirus exposure and HLA in healthy donors. Primers for the PCR totalled 60 Vbeta and 13 Jbeta. Clones were sequenced by immunoSEQ multiplex PCR, and TCRdb holds only the in-frame ones, with some missing. Counted here are 140,000 or so clones, 55% to 85% occurring once; the ten biggest clones make up approximately 2.1%. The sample taken for sequencing was PBMCs. These receptors all stem from a man aged 35 to 55 in good health and CMV-seronegative.

This clone showed up just a few times. The chain uses TRBV4-3 and TRBJ2-1; 9 bases align to TRBD2. This CDR3 spans 15 amino acids. The germline CDR1 and CDR2 sequences are LGHNA and YSLEER. J was trimmed by 10 bases and V by 0 bases; bases with no gene match: 7. CDR3 protein: CASSQEIAGVGEQFF. CDR3 DNA sequence: TGCGCCAGCAGCCAAGAGATAGCGGGGGTGGGGGAGCAGTTCTTC.

V usage is TRBV9 and J usage is TRBJ2-2, with 12 positions matching TRBD2. CDR3 length equals 16 residues. Germline lookup yields CDR1 SGDLS and CDR2 YYNGEE. Unmatched junction bases numbered 8, after V lost 5 bases and J lost 6 bases. The CDR3 bases are TGTGCCAGCAGTGGCGGGACTAGCGGGTCCCCCGGGGAGCTGTTTTTT. Translation gives CASSGGTSGSPGELFF. The full variable domain, in which reference TRBV9 and TRBJ2-2 provide the parts outside the CDR3, is DSGVTQTPKHLITATGQRVTLRCSPRSGDLSVYWYQQSLDQGLQFLIQYYNGEERAKGNILERFSAQQFPDLHSELNLSSLELGDSALYFCASSGGTSGSPGELFFGEGSRLTVL.

The chain links TRBV27 to TRBJ2-7; TRBD1 is a possible D gene (6 bases). This CDR3 spans 14 amino acids. Trimming took 5 bases from V and 2 from J, leaving 13 bases between them. Germline lookup yields CDR1 MNHEY and CDR2 SMNVEV (reference sequence). The CDR3 nucleotides are TGTGCCAGCAGTCCAGGGGAACCCCCCTACGAGCAGTACTTC. It codes for CASSPGEPPYEQYF.

This clone was seen a handful of times. V usage is TRBV28 and J usage is TRBJ1-1; 9 nucleotides line up with TRBD1. Germline loops: CDR1 MDHEN, CDR2 SYDVKM. The CDR3 consists of 16 residues. The ends lost 3 bases at V and 4 bases at J; junction bases unmatched: 9. CDR3 sequence reads: CASSLPKGQGITEAFF. CDR3 DNA: TGTGCCAGCAGTTTGCCCAAGGGACAGGGAATCACTGAAGCTTTCTTT.

This clone was detected once. CDR3 coding DNA: TGTGCCAGCAGTCCCCGCCGCAGGTCCATGAACACTGAAGCTTTCTTT. Translating it yields CASSPRRRSMNTEAFF. The chain carries TRBV27 and TRBJ1-1; D is undetermined. CDR1 and CDR2 from the germline V gene are MNHEY and SMNVEV (reference sequence). The CDR3 runs to 16 residues. V dropped 5 bases and J dropped 0 bases, with 16 bases sitting between them.

The genes are TRBV7-6 and TRBJ2-2, with D tentatively TRBD2 (7 bases). This CDR3 spans 18 amino acids. The V gene's germline CDR1 is SGHVS and CDR2 FNYEAQ. Trimming removed 5 bases at V and 1 base at J, with 20 bases between. The CDR3 reads CASSPTGGRPMNTGELFF. In nucleotides, the CDR3 is TGTGCCAGCAGCCCCACCGGGGGGCGACCCATGAACACCGGGGAGCTGTTTTTT.

The chain links TRBV5-4 to TRBJ1-4, with D unresolved. The CDR3 is made up of 13 amino acids. Trimming stripped 2 bases from V and 7 bases from J, with 9 bases between. Germline lookup yields CDR1 SGHNT and CDR2 YYREEE (reference sequence). The CDR3: CASSFQGVEKLFF. CDR3 nucleotides: TGTGCCAGCAGCTTTCAAGGAGTTGAAAAACTGTTTTTT.

The chain links TRBV5-1 to TRBJ2-6, with TRBD1 as a possible D gene (5 bases). V was clipped by 4 bases and J by 0 bases, with 8 bases between them. The CDR3 contains 15 residues. CDR1 is SGHRS and CDR2 is YFSETQ in the germline V gene. In nucleotides, the CDR3 is TGCGCCAGCAGCCACCAGGGCTCTGGGGCCAACGTCCTGACTTTC. Its protein is CASSHQGSGANVLTF.

The V call is TRBV4-1, the J call TRBJ1-2, with D possibly matching TRBD1 (5 bases). Trimming left V 3 bases short and J 13 bases short, with 12 bases between. The CDR3 runs to 11 residues. Per the germline V gene, CDR1 is MGHRA and CDR2 is YSYEKL. Here the CDR3 DNA reads TGCGCCAGCAGCCAGCCAGGGATTCGCACCTTC. Its translation is CASSQPGIRTF.

V is TRBV19 and J is TRBJ2-3, with D possibly TRBD2 on 5 matching bases. V was shortened by 3 bases and J by 4 bases, with 14 bases between the two germline ends. Germline values: CDR1 LNHDA, CDR2 SQIVND (reference sequence). The CDR3 is 15 residues long. The CDR3: CASSIGVGSSDTQYF. CDR3 coding DNA: TGTGCCAGTAGTATCGGGGTAGGATCGTCAGATACGCAGTATTTT.

The chain links TRBV4-3 to TRBJ2-7, with a tentative D call TRBD2 (6 bases). V gave up 5 bases and J gave up 3 bases, with 23 bases separating them. CDR1 LGHNA and CDR2 YSLEER come from the germline V gene. The CDR3 runs to 17 residues. The CDR3 nucleotides are TGCGCCAGCAGCTATCTAAGATCCGGGACTGGGCTCTACGAGCAGTACTTC. It encodes CASSYLRSGTGLYEQYF.

V usage is TRBV5-1 and J usage is TRBJ2-1; D possibly corresponds to TRBD2 (6 bases). CDR1 is SGHRS, CDR2 YFSETQ, per germline. V gave up 3 bases and J gave up 6 bases, with 19 bases separating them. The CDR3 has 16 amino acids. For the CDR3, the DNA is TGCGCCAGCAGCTCCGTGGGACTTACGACGGCCAATGAGCAGTTCTTC. Translation gives CASSSVGLTTANEQFF.

The V call is TRBV9, the J call TRBJ2-1; D remains ambiguous. The germline V gene encodes CDR1 SGDLS and CDR2 YYNGEE. V lost 0 bases to trimming and J lost 0 bases, with 10 bases between them. The CDR3 is 16 amino acids. The CDR3 loop is CASSVGAGSSYNEQFF. The CDR3 DNA sequence: TGTGCCAGCAGCGTAGGTGCAGGTAGCTCCTACAATGAGCAGTTCTTC.

J is TRBJ2-3 and V is TRBV7-6; 8 bases line up with TRBD2. Trimming removed 5 bases from V and 8 bases from J; junction bases left unmatched: 3. This CDR3 is built from 12 residues. The germline CDR1 and CDR2 sequences are SGHVS and FNYEAQ. CDR3 bases: TGTGCCAGCAGCCTCCGGGGGGGTACGCAGTATTTT. Encoded protein: CASSLRGGTQYF.

This clone was counted a single time. This chain connects TRBV11-2 to TRBJ1-5; 8 positions match TRBD1. Unmatched junction bases numbered 13, after V lost 5 bases and J lost 10 bases. The CDR3 is made up of 15 amino acids. Germline V CDR1 and CDR2: SGHAT, FQNNGV. CDR3 protein: CASSATGGGYGPQHF. The CDR3 region has the DNA TGTGCCAGCAGCGCCACAGGGGGGGGTTATGGTCCCCAGCATTTT. Using reference TRBV11-2 and TRBJ1-5 for the parts outside the CDR3, the full variable domain is EAGVAQSPRYKIIEKRQSVAFWCNPISGHATLYWYQQILGQGPKLLIQFQNNGVVDDSQLPKDRFSAERLKGVDSTLKIQPAKLEDSAVYLCASSATGGGYGPQHFGDGTRLSIL.

This clone appeared a single time. This rearrangement joins TRBV29-1 to TRBJ2-5, with 12 bases fitting TRBD2. With V trimmed by 4 bases and J by 10 bases, 16 bases remained unmatched. CDR1 and CDR2 (germline): SQVTM, ANQGSEA. The CDR3 has 16 residues. The CDR3: CSVVHLAGGPQRSQYF. The DNA for the CDR3 is TGCAGCGTTGTCCACCTAGCGGGGGGGCCTCAAAGGAGCCAGTACTTC.

V usage is TRBV28 and J usage is TRBJ1-4; perhaps TRBD1 as D (5 bases). V gave up 8 bases and J gave up 5 bases, with 12 bases separating them. Per the germline V gene, CDR1 is MDHEN and CDR2 is SYDVKM. The CDR3 consists of 13 residues. The CDR3 spells CASVQDRNEKLFF. The CDR3 nucleotides are TGTGCCAGCGTACAGGACCGCAATGAAAAACTGTTTTTT.

The chain joins TRBV25-1 to TRBJ1-1; TRBD1 is a possible D gene (6 bases). Germline CDR1 and CDR2: MGHDK and SYGVNS. This CDR3 is built from 14 residues. The V gene lost 2 bases and the J gene lost 11 bases, with 18 bases spanning the gap. CDR3 residues: CASSEGLTYRGAFF. CDR3 DNA: TGTGCCAGCAGTGAAGGACTGACATATAGGGGGGCTTTCTTT.